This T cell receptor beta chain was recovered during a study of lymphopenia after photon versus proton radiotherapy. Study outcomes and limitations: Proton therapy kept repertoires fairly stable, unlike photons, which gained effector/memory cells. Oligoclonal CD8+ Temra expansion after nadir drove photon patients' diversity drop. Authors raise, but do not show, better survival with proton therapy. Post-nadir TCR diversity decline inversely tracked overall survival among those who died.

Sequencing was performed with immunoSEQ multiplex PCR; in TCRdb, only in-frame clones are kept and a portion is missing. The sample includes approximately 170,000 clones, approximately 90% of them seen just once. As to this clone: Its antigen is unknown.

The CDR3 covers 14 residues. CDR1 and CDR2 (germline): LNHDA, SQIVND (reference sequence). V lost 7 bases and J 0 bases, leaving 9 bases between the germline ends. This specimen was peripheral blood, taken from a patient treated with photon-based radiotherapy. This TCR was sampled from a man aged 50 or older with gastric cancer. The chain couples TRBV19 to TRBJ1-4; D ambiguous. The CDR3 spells CASNPRATNEKLFF. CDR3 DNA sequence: TGTGCCAGTAATCCGAGGGCAACTAATGAAAAACTGTTTTTT.